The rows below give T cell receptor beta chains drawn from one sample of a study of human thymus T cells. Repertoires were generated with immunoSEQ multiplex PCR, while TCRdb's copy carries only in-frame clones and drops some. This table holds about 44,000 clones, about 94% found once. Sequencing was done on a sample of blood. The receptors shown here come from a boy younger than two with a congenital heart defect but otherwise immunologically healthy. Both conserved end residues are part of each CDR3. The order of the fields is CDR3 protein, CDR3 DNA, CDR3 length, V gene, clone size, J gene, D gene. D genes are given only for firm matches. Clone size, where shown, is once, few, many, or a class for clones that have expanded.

CDR3aa: CASSLTSGNTIYF
CDR3nt: TGTGCCAGCAGCTTAACTTCAGGAAACACCATATATTTT
len: 13
v_gene: TRBV7-8
abundance: .
j_gene: TRBJ1-3
d_gene: .

CDR3aa: CASSLDREGQPQHF
CDR3nt: TGTGCCAGCAGTCTGGACAGGGAGGGTCAGCCCCAGCATTTT
len: 14
v_gene: TRBV28
abundance: .
j_gene: TRBJ1-5
d_gene: TRBD1

CDR3aa: CASSKVSHTSLADTQYF
CDR3nt: TGTGCCAGCAGCAAAGTATCCCATACTAGTCTGGCAGATACGCAGTATTTT
len: 17
v_gene: TRBV21-1
abundance: once
j_gene: TRBJ2-3
d_gene: .

CDR3aa: CASSLEGRQKAFF
CDR3nt: TGTGCCAGCAGCTTAGAAGGGCGACAGAAAGCTTTCTTT
len: 13
v_gene: TRBV11-2
abundance: .
j_gene: TRBJ1-1
d_gene: .

CDR3aa: CASRPSTDTQYF
CDR3nt: TGTGCCAGCAGGCCTAGCACAGATACGCAGTATTTT
len: 12
v_gene: TRBV6-1
abundance: .
j_gene: TRBJ2-3
d_gene: .

CDR3aa: CASSPEGDGTEAFF
CDR3nt: TGTGCCAGCAGCCCCGAAGGGGACGGTACTGAAGCTTTCTTT
len: 14
v_gene: TRBV7-9
abundance: .
j_gene: TRBJ1-1
d_gene: .

CDR3aa: CASSLATQETQYF
CDR3nt: TGTGCCAGCAGCTTAGCGACCCAAGAGACCCAGTACTTC
len: 13
v_gene: TRBV7-6
abundance: .
j_gene: TRBJ2-5
d_gene: .

CDR3aa: CASRDRNQETQYF
CDR3nt: TGTGCCAGCAGGGACAGAAACCAAGAGACCCAGTACTTC
len: 13
v_gene: TRBV2
abundance: .
j_gene: TRBJ2-5
d_gene: .

CDR3aa: CASSLVLAGQDTQYF
CDR3nt: TGTGCCAGCAGCTTGGTCCTAGCGGGGCAAGATACGCAGTATTTT
len: 15
v_gene: TRBV5-4
abundance: once
j_gene: TRBJ2-3
d_gene: TRBD2

CDR3aa: CASSHDEKLFF
CDR3nt: TGCGCCAGCAGCCACGATGAAAAACTGTTTTTT
len: 11
v_gene: TRBV4-1
abundance: .
j_gene: TRBJ1-4
d_gene: .

CDR3aa: CASSLSGGPGNTIYF
CDR3nt: TGCGCCAGCAGCTTGTCGGGAGGCCCTGGAAACACCATATATTTT
len: 15
v_gene: TRBV5-1
abundance: .
j_gene: TRBJ1-3
d_gene: .

CDR3aa: CAWNRALYGYTF
CDR3nt: TGTGCCTGGAACCGGGCCCTATATGGCTACACCTTC
len: 12
v_gene: TRBV30
abundance: .
j_gene: TRBJ1-2
d_gene: .

CDR3aa: CASSSLARADTQYF
CDR3nt: TGTGCCAGCAGTTCTCTAGCGCGCGCAGATACGCAGTATTTT
len: 14
v_gene: TRBV27
abundance: .
j_gene: TRBJ2-3
d_gene: .

CDR3aa: CASIAVSEAEAFF
CDR3nt: TGTGCCAGCATTGCAGTATCGGAGGCTGAAGCTTTCTTT
len: 13
v_gene: TRBV2
abundance: .
j_gene: TRBJ1-1
d_gene: .

CDR3aa: CASSHGIKETQYF
CDR3nt: TGCGCCAGCAGCCACGGGATTAAAGAGACCCAGTACTTC
len: 13
v_gene: TRBV4-3
abundance: .
j_gene: TRBJ2-5
d_gene: .

CDR3aa: CATSRDVGPFYSTDTQYF
CDR3nt: TGTGCCACCAGCAGAGATGTGGGACCCTTTTACAGTACAGATACGCAGTATTTT
len: 18
v_gene: TRBV15
abundance: .
j_gene: TRBJ2-3
d_gene: .

CDR3aa: CASSNNEKLFF
CDR3nt: TGTGCCAGCAGTAATAATGAAAAACTGTTTTTT
len: 11
v_gene: TRBV6-5
abundance: .
j_gene: TRBJ1-4
d_gene: .

CDR3aa: CASSQEYLVGNYGYTF
CDR3nt: TGCGCCAGCAGCCAAGAATACCTCGTGGGGAACTATGGCTACACCTTC
len: 16
v_gene: TRBV4-1
abundance: .
j_gene: TRBJ1-2
d_gene: .

CDR3aa: CASSFPLGSYEQYF
CDR3nt: TGTGCCAGCAGTTTCCCCCTAGGATCCTACGAGCAGTACTTC
len: 14
v_gene: TRBV28
abundance: .
j_gene: TRBJ2-7
d_gene: .

CDR3aa: CASSFTGGTEAFF
CDR3nt: TGTGCCAGCAGTTTTACAGGGGGCACTGAAGCTTTCTTT
len: 13
v_gene: TRBV27
abundance: .
j_gene: TRBJ1-1
d_gene: TRBD1

CDR3aa: CASSRTGNTEAFF
CDR3nt: TGCGCCAGCAGCCGGACAGGGAACACTGAAGCTTTCTTT
len: 13
v_gene: TRBV5-1
abundance: .
j_gene: TRBJ1-1
d_gene: TRBD1

CDR3aa: CASSAGGWIADTQYF
CDR3nt: TGCGCCAGCAGCGCCGGGGGATGGATCGCAGATACGCAGTATTTT
len: 15
v_gene: TRBV5-1
abundance: .
j_gene: TRBJ2-3
d_gene: .

CDR3aa: CSARGLAGQYF
CDR3nt: TGCAGTGCTAGAGGACTAGCGGGGCAGTATTTT
len: 11
v_gene: TRBV20-1
abundance: once
j_gene: TRBJ2-3
d_gene: TRBD2

CDR3aa: CASRMSWKETQYF
CDR3nt: TGTGCCAGCCGGATGTCTTGGAAAGAGACCCAGTACTTC
len: 13
v_gene: TRBV6-1
abundance: .
j_gene: TRBJ2-5
d_gene: .

CDR3aa: CASSLEGSNTEAFF
CDR3nt: TGTGCCAGCAGTTTAGAGGGGTCGAACACTGAAGCTTTCTTT
len: 14
v_gene: TRBV28
abundance: .
j_gene: TRBJ1-1
d_gene: .

CDR3aa: CASSLEFSGNTIYF
CDR3nt: TGTGCCAGCAGCTTAGAATTTTCTGGAAACACCATATATTTT
len: 14
v_gene: TRBV11-2
abundance: .
j_gene: TRBJ1-3
d_gene: .

CDR3aa: CASSGRPMGPNYGYTF
CDR3nt: TGTGCCAGTAGTGGACGACCGATGGGTCCTAACTATGGCTACACCTTC
len: 16
v_gene: TRBV19
abundance: .
j_gene: TRBJ1-2
d_gene: .

CDR3aa: CASPGTDNTEAFF
CDR3nt: TGTGCCAGTCCCGGGACAGATAACACTGAAGCTTTCTTT
len: 13
v_gene: TRBV2
abundance: .
j_gene: TRBJ1-1
d_gene: TRBD1

CDR3aa: CASSYSPGGSYEQYF
CDR3nt: TGTGCCAGCAGTTACTCGCCAGGGGGCTCCTACGAGCAGTACTTC
len: 15
v_gene: TRBV6-5
abundance: .
j_gene: TRBJ2-7
d_gene: TRBD1

CDR3aa: CASSQDRSEQFF
CDR3nt: TGCGCCAGCAGCCAAGACAGGTCTGAGCAGTTCTTC
len: 12
v_gene: TRBV4-3
abundance: .
j_gene: TRBJ2-1
d_gene: .

CDR3aa: CASSLEKGGKNSPLHF
CDR3nt: TGCGCCAGCAGCTTGGAGAAGGGGGGAAAAAATTCACCCCTCCACTTT
len: 16
v_gene: TRBV5-1
abundance: .
j_gene: TRBJ1-6
d_gene: .

CDR3aa: CASSPRSEQYF
CDR3nt: TGTGCCAGCAGCCCCAGGAGTGAGCAGTACTTC
len: 11
v_gene: TRBV9
abundance: once
j_gene: TRBJ2-7
d_gene: .

CDR3aa: CASSLGSGDIQYF
CDR3nt: TGCGCCAGCAGCTTGGGTAGCGGTGACATTCAGTACTTC
len: 13
v_gene: TRBV5-1
abundance: .
j_gene: TRBJ2-4
d_gene: .

CDR3aa: CASSDRTDTQYF
CDR3nt: TGTGCCAGCAGTGACCGCACAGATACGCAGTATTTT
len: 12
v_gene: TRBV28
abundance: .
j_gene: TRBJ2-3
d_gene: .

CDR3aa: CASSPGDSDSTGELFF
CDR3nt: TGTGCCAGCAGTCCCGGGGATAGCGACTCCACCGGGGAGCTGTTTTTT
len: 16
v_gene: TRBV2
abundance: .
j_gene: TRBJ2-2
d_gene: .

CDR3aa: CASSSGTAGGNTIYF
CDR3nt: TGTGCCAGCAGCTCTGGCACAGCTGGTGGAAACACCATATATTTT
len: 15
v_gene: TRBV7-2
abundance: .
j_gene: TRBJ1-3
d_gene: .

CDR3aa: CASSFLGGPDLEQYF
CDR3nt: TGTGCCAGCAGCTTCTTGGGGGGCCCGGACTTGGAGCAGTACTTC
len: 15
v_gene: TRBV7-2
abundance: few
j_gene: TRBJ2-7
d_gene: .

CDR3aa: CASSLQFPGDYGYTF
CDR3nt: TGTGCCAGCAGCTTACAGTTCCCAGGGGACTATGGCTACACCTTC
len: 15
v_gene: TRBV11-2
abundance: .
j_gene: TRBJ1-2
d_gene: .

CDR3aa: CAWSTGSYEQYF
CDR3nt: TGTGCCTGGAGTACAGGATCCTACGAGCAGTACTTC
len: 12
v_gene: TRBV30
abundance: .
j_gene: TRBJ2-7
d_gene: .

CDR3aa: CASRPTGLADTQYF
CDR3nt: TGTGCCAGCAGACCGACAGGGTTAGCAGATACGCAGTATTTT
len: 14
v_gene: TRBV13
abundance: once
j_gene: TRBJ2-3
d_gene: TRBD1

CDR3aa: CASIPSGELEQYF
CDR3nt: TGTGCCAGCATTCCTAGCGGGGAGCTCGAGCAGTACTTC
len: 13
v_gene: TRBV2
abundance: .
j_gene: TRBJ2-7
d_gene: TRBD2

CDR3aa: CASSRLAGGWDTQYF
CDR3nt: TGCGCCAGCAGCCGACTAGCGGGGGGATGGGATACGCAGTATTTT
len: 15
v_gene: TRBV4-1
abundance: .
j_gene: TRBJ2-3
d_gene: TRBD2

CDR3aa: CASSLLAGTDTQYF
CDR3nt: TGTGCCAGCAGTTTACTAGCGGGCACAGATACGCAGTATTTT
len: 14
v_gene: TRBV27
abundance: .
j_gene: TRBJ2-3
d_gene: TRBD2

CDR3aa: CASTPGVRTGELFF
CDR3nt: TGTGCCAGTACTCCGGGGGTACGGACCGGGGAGCTGTTTTTT
len: 14
v_gene: TRBV19
abundance: once
j_gene: TRBJ2-2
d_gene: .